Listed below are T cell receptor beta chains from one sample, sequenced in a study of T cell responses to AZD1222 COVID-19 vaccine. Produced via immunoSEQ multiplex PCR; TCRdb's table is partial and in-frame only. The sample has 46,000 or so clones, 60% to 85% seen once; the top ten hold approximately 6.3%. The material was peripheral blood, obtained on day 0 of AZD1222 vaccination. The receptors come from an adult in good health. Both conserved end residues are part of each CDR3. The order of the fields is J gene, CDR3 length, D gene, clone size, V gene, CDR3 DNA, CDR3 protein. The D gene is left open where the match is weak. Expanded clones get a size class; other rows say once, few or many, or leave the size out.

TRBJ2-5	14	-	-	TRBV27	TGTGCCAGCAGTTTATCTGCCAGGGGAGAGACCCAGTACTTC	CASSLSARGETQYF
TRBJ2-7	12	-	once	TRBV3-1/TRBV3-2	TGTGCCAGCAGCCAAAGCTCCTACGAGCAGTACTTC	CASSQSSYEQYF
TRBJ1-6	15	-	-	TRBV5-1	TGCGCCAGCAGCCTCCAGAGGGCATCGAATTCACCCCTCCACTTT	CASSLQRASNSPLHF
TRBJ1-3	17	TRBD1	-	TRBV5-5	TGTGCCAGCAGCCCCCCAGGGGGGGGGACCTCTGGAAACACCATATATTTT	CASSPPGGGTSGNTIYF
TRBJ1-1	14	-	-	TRBV30	TGTGCCTGGAGTAAAACTGACGGGAACACTGAAGCTTTCTTT	CAWSKTDGNTEAFF
TRBJ1-5	15	-	-	TRBV7-8	TGTGCCAGCAGCTTACACACCTATAGCAATCAGCCCCAGCATTTT	CASSLHTYSNQPQHF
TRBJ1-1	15	-	once	TRBV5-1	TGCGCCAGCAGCTTGGCCGTGGGATTGGCCACTGAAGCTTTCTTT	CASSLAVGLATEAFF
TRBJ1-1	11	-	-	TRBV7-9	TGTGCCAGCAGCTTAGAGGGTGCGGCTTTCTTT	CASSLEGAAFF
TRBJ1-2	15	-	-	TRBV19	TGTGCCAGTAGGAACCAAGGAGAGCTTTTCTATGGCTACACCTTC	CASRNQGELFYGYTF
TRBJ2-1	16	TRBD1	-	TRBV15	TGTGCCACCAGCAGAGCGACAGGGATATCCTACAATGAGCAGTTCTTC	CATSRATGISYNEQFF
TRBJ1-4	13	-	-	TRBV6-5	TGTGCCAGCAAAGGGGCAGGTCTTGAAAAACTGTTTTTT	CASKGAGLEKLFF
TRBJ1-3	16	-	-	TRBV28	TGTGCCAGCAGTTTATTCCGCCGGTTCTCTGGAAACACCATATATTTT	CASSLFRRFSGNTIYF
TRBJ1-2	11	-	-	TRBV7-2	TGTGCCAGCAGCTTTTTGAGTGGCTACACCTTC	CASSFLSGYTF